Each of the 16 T cell receptor beta chains below was sequenced from the same sample in a study of blood T cell repertoires in COVID-19. Profiling relied on immunoSEQ multiplex PCR, and the TCRdb table lists in-frame clones only, not all of them. The data contain around 200,000 clones, around nine tenths of them singletons. Material: peripheral blood. These receptors were obtained from a woman younger than 30 who had recovered from COVID-19.

This chain links TRBV4-1 with TRBJ1-2; D is perhaps TRBD1 (5 bases). Germline values: CDR1 MGHRA, CDR2 YSYEKL. Trimming stripped 4 bases from V and 2 bases from J, with 14 bases between. The CDR3 length is 15 residues. The CDR3 bases are TGCGCCAGCAGCCCCTCAGACAGTACAAACTATGGCTACACCTTC. As protein: CASSPSDSTNYGYTF.

The chain links TRBV11-2 to TRBJ2-1; TRBD2 matches at 13 bases. V was pared by 5 bases and J by 8 bases, with 3 bases of the junction left unmatched. The CDR3 has 14 residues. Germline CDR1 SGHAT, CDR2 FQNNGV. This chain's CDR3 is CASSRTSGRDEQFF. CDR3 in DNA: TGTGCCAGCAGCCGTACTAGCGGGAGGGATGAGCAGTTCTTC.

This chain connects TRBV9 to TRBJ2-5; D remains ambiguous. This CDR3 is built from 13 residues. The V and J ends lost 0 bases and 2 bases respectively, with 5 bases between them. Germline assignment: CDR1 SGDLS and CDR2 YYNGEE. The CDR3 DNA is TGTGCCAGCAGCGTAGCCCAGCAAGAGACCCAGTACTTC. This encodes CASSVAQQETQYF.

The chain has TRBV11-2 and TRBJ2-5, with D unresolved. Germline CDR1 and CDR2: SGHAT and FQNNGV. The CDR3 sequence is 14 residues long. Deletions cut 5 bases from V and 1 base from J, with 11 bases between. The CDR3 DNA reads TGTGCCAGCAGCCCTCAGGCAGTCCAAGAGACCCAGTACTTC. Amino acid sequence: CASSPQAVQETQYF. Complete variable domain (other parts from reference TRBV11-2 and TRBJ2-5): EAGVAQSPRYKIIEKRQSVAFWCNPISGHATLYWYQQILGQGPKLLIQFQNNGVVDDSQLPKDRFSAERLKGVDSTLKIQPAKLEDSAVYLCASSPQAVQETQYFGPGTRLLVL.

This clone was seen only once. V is TRBV6-6 and J is TRBJ2-2; D unresolved. Trimming shortened V by 8 bases and J by 6 bases, and 7 bases separated the two germline ends. CDR3 size: 11 residues. Germline V gene lookup returns CDR1 MNHNY and CDR2 SVGAGI (reference sequence). The CDR3 nucleotides are TGTGCCAGCGGTTTCGCCGGGGAGCTGTTTTTT. Protein sequence: CASGFAGELFF.

This chain links TRBV21-1 with TRBJ1-1; no DNA check was done on the table's D call, TRBD1. TRBV21-1 is labeled a pseudogene. The CDR3 is made up of 15 amino acids. CDR3 coding DNA: TGTGCCAGCAGCAAATATACAGGGACCCCCCCTGAAGCTTTCTTT. It codes for CASSKYTGTPPEAFF.

V gene TRBV15 combines with J gene TRBJ2-3, with a weak D call TRBD1 (6 bases). CDR3 length: 17 amino acids. V lost 3 bases and J 0 bases, leaving 16 bases between the germline ends. Germline CDR1 reads LNHNV; CDR2 reads YYDKDF (reference sequence). CDR3 nucleotide sequence: TGTGCCACCAGCAGGGGCCTGGGGACACCTAGCACAGATACGCAGTATTTT. The encoded protein is CATSRGLGTPSTDTQYF.

This clone was seen a few times. V usage is TRBV30 and J usage is TRBJ1-5, with 7 bases identical to TRBD1. The ends lost 3 bases at V and 7 bases at J; junction bases unmatched: 9. Germline lookup yields CDR1 GTSNPN and CDR2 SVGIG (reference sequence). This CDR3 is built from 14 residues. The CDR3 DNA is TGTGCCTGGAGCGAGACAGGGCGGAGGCAGCCCCAGCATTTT. Translated: CAWSETGRRQPQHF. Looking up the rest from reference TRBV30 and TRBJ1-5 gives the full variable domain: SQTIHQWPATLVQPVGSPLSLECTVEGTSNPNLYWYRQAAGRGLQLLFYSVGIGQISSEVPQNLSASRPQDRQFILSSKKLLLSDSGFYLCAWSETGRRQPQHFGDGTRLSIL.

This clone occurred a few times. This rearrangement joins TRBV12-3 or TRBV12-4 to TRBJ2-7; 7 bases fit TRBD1. The CDR3 totals 12 residues. The trim removed 5 bases at V and 9 bases at J, leaving 7 bases unmatched. CDR3 sequence: CASSPRTGGQYF. DNA of the CDR3: TGTGCCAGCAGTCCTCGGACAGGAGGGCAGTACTTC.

This sequence joins TRBV7-2 and TRBJ2-2; 9 bases are a match to TRBD2. J was trimmed by 7 bases and V by 4 bases; bases with no gene match: 4. The CDR3 contains 14 residues. Germline CDR1 and CDR2: SGHTA and FQGNSA. CDR3 coding DNA: TGTGCCAGCAGCTGGACTAGCGTTTTCGGGGAGCTGTTTTTT. Protein: CASSWTSVFGELFF.

This chain uses TRBV4-3 with TRBJ2-1; 9 bases match TRBD2. V was clipped by 2 bases and J by 15 bases; unmatched bases: 17. The CDR3 extends over 16 amino acids. CDR1 and CDR2 (germline): LGHNA, YSLEER. For the CDR3, the DNA is TGCGCCAGCAGCCAAAGGGCGGGACTAGCCTTCGTATCTCTGTTCTTC. This codes for CASSQRAGLAFVSLFF.

This clone was recorded only once. The chain couples TRBV2 to TRBJ1-2; D unresolved. This CDR3 has 13 amino acids. V was clipped by 4 bases and J by 6 bases, with 12 bases between them. The V gene's germline CDR1 is SNHLY and CDR2 FYNNEI. CDR3 region: CASSAEDRDGYTF. The CDR3 region has the DNA TGTGCCAGCAGTGCGGAGGACCGGGATGGCTACACCTTC.

This rearrangement joins TRBV7-2 to TRBJ2-3; possible D gene TRBD2, 5 bases. The V end was cut by 4 bases, the J end by 4 bases, with 15 bases between. The CDR3 totals 15 residues. Germline V gene sequence: CDR1 SGHTA, CDR2 FQGNSA. CDR3 in DNA: TGTGCCAGCAGCTCCTACGTGACTAATGCAGATACGCAGTATTTT. Encoded protein: CASSSYVTNADTQYF. The variable domain in full, with the rest retrieved from reference TRBV7-2 and TRBJ2-3, is GAGVSQSPSNKVTEKGKDVELRCDPISGHTALYWYRQSLGQGLEFLIYFQGNSAPDKSGLPSDRFSAERTGGSVSTLTIQRTQQEDSAVYLCASSSYVTNADTQYFGPGTRLTVL.

The chain links TRBV6-2 or TRBV6-3 to TRBJ1-1, with D perhaps matching TRBD1 (6 bases). CDR3 length: 12 residues. With 6 bases removed from V and 7 bases from J, the gap between germline ends came to 12 bases. The germline CDR1 and CDR2 sequences are MNHEY and SVGEGT. The CDR3 DNA reads as TGTGCCAGCAGCCGGAACAGGGATGAAGCTTTCTTT. This sequence encodes CASSRNRDEAFF.

This sequence joins TRBV11-3 and TRBJ1-1; D unclear. The germline V gene encodes CDR1 SGHNT and CDR2 YENEEA. V was cut by 0 bases and J by 8 bases, with 13 bases left in between. CDR3 size: 14 residues. CDR3 sequence reads: CASSLDAGRGEAFF. In DNA form, the CDR3 reads TGTGCCAGCAGCTTAGATGCCGGACGCGGGGAAGCTTTCTTT.

This clone was seen repeatedly, ten times or more. The rearrangement links TRBV28 to TRBJ2-5; 8 nucleotides match TRBD2. From germline, CDR1 is MDHEN and CDR2 SYDVKM. V was pared by 2 bases and J by 4 bases, with 6 bases of the junction left unmatched. The CDR3 is 15 amino acids. The CDR3 sequence is CASSLEGLAGETQYF. The CDR3 DNA follows: TGTGCCAGCAGTTTAGAAGGACTAGCAGGAGAGACCCAGTACTTC.